These 8 T cell receptor beta chains share one sample of origin, sequenced in a study of blood T cell repertoires in COVID-19. Repertoires were generated with immunoSEQ multiplex PCR, while TCRdb's copy carries only in-frame clones and drops some. The sample lists roughly 150,000 clones, around 84% seen once, with roughly 7.9% in the top ten. Sequencing was carried out using peripheral blood. The receptors originated from a woman aged 45-65 years in a cohort sampled during active or convalescent COVID-19.

The gene calls are TRBV6-5 and TRBJ1-5, with D tentatively TRBD1 (6 bases). The V and J ends lost 4 bases and 6 bases respectively, with 10 bases between them. From germline, CDR1 is MNHEY and CDR2 SVGAGI. The CDR3 contains 13 residues. The CDR3 reads CASSLARGQPQHF. The CDR3 bases are TGTGCCAGCAGTTTAGCCAGGGGTCAGCCCCAGCATTTT.

CDR3 sequence (DNA): TGTGCCAGCAGTTTAACCGTCAGGGCTGGCTACACCTTC. Encoded protein: CASSLTVRAGYTF. The rearrangement joins TRBV12-3 or TRBV12-4 to TRBJ1-2, with D possibly being TRBD1 (5 bases). This CDR3 has 13 amino acids. V was shortened by 2 bases and J by 7 bases, with 11 bases between the two germline ends.

The chain employs TRBV7-2 and TRBJ1-2; D is uncertain. Germline V lookup: CDR1 SGHTA, CDR2 FQGNSA. CDR3 length equals 13 residues. The V end lost 5 bases, the J end lost 2 bases, and 9 bases lay between the germline ends. CDR3: CASSLDQNYGYTF. The CDR3 region has the DNA TGTGCCAGCAGCCTAGATCAAAACTATGGCTACACCTTC.

The V call is TRBV15, the J call TRBJ2-3, with TRBD1 identical over 10 bases. The CDR3 length is 16 residues. Per the germline V gene, CDR1 is LNHNV and CDR2 is YYDKDF (reference sequence). Trimming took 5 bases from V and 2 from J; bases not matched to a gene: 7. The CDR3 region is CATSGGDRGYTDTQYF. The CDR3, as DNA: TGTGCCACCAGCGGGGGGGACAGGGGATACACAGATACGCAGTATTTT. The full variable domain, its missing parts supplied by reference TRBV15 and TRBJ2-3, is DAMVIQNPRYQVTQFGKPVTLSCSQTLNHNVMYWYQQKSSQAPKLLFHYYDKDFNNEADTPDNFQSRRPNTSFCFLDIRSPGLGDTAMYLCATSGGDRGYTDTQYFGPGTRLTVL.

The J gene is TRBJ2-3, the V gene TRBV3-1 (or the pseudogene TRBV3-2); no reliable D call. The V gene's germline CDR1 is LGHDT and CDR2 YNNKEL (reference sequence). V shed 4 bases and J shed 2 bases, with 10 bases lying between them. The CDR3 runs to 14 residues. In DNA form, the CDR3 reads TGTGCCAGCAGCCGGCCGTCCCACACAGATACGCAGTATTTT. This codes for CASSRPSHTDTQYF.

This clone was recorded a few times. The chain has TRBV4-1 and TRBJ2-3, with 8 bases lining up with TRBD1. Unmatched junction bases numbered 9, after V lost 1 base and J lost 6 bases. The germline V gene encodes CDR1 MGHRA and CDR2 YSYEKL. The length of the CDR3 is 16 residues. The CDR3 reads CASSQADRGFMDTQYF. CDR3 DNA: TGCGCCAGCAGCCAAGCAGACAGGGGCTTTATGGATACGCAGTATTTT.

This clone was found a few times. This chain uses TRBV7-2 with TRBJ2-3; D unclear. The CDR3 has 16 amino acids. V shed 3 bases and J shed 2 bases, with 15 bases lying between them. Looked up from germline, CDR1 is SGHTA and CDR2 is FQGNSA. CDR3 sequence reads: CASSFPGLQITDTQYF. DNA of the CDR3: TGTGCCAGCAGCTTCCCAGGCCTGCAAATCACAGATACGCAGTATTTT.

The chain joins TRBV19 to TRBJ1-1; D ambiguous. V gave up 6 bases and J gave up 5 bases, with 16 bases separating them. The CDR3 runs to 14 residues. From germline, CDR1 is LNHDA and CDR2 SQIVND (reference sequence). CDR3 sequence (DNA): TGTGCCAGTAGCAGTTTTTGGCCTAGGACTGAAGCTTTCTTT. It is translated as CASSSFWPRTEAFF.